These 21 T cell receptor beta chains were all obtained from the same sample, sequenced in a study of T-cell memory formation after mild COVID-19. TCRdb reanalysed the 5' RACE reads using MiXCR and keeps one entry per CDR3 protein. The sample includes 450,000 to 650,000 distinct CDR3 sequences, around 20% of them seen just once. Source material: PBMCs or a T cell subset sorted from them (not recorded which). The receptors were sampled from an adult woman who had mild COVID-19 (a few samples of this study predate the infection). Cell type and time point are not known.

This chain uses TRBV20-1 with TRBJ2-3, with TRBD2 matching over 11 bases. CDR3 length equals 19 residues. V lost 2 bases to trimming and J lost 1 base; unmatched junction nucleotides: 14. The germline CDR1 and CDR2 sequences are DFQATT and SNEGSKA (reference sequence). The CDR3 sequence is CSARSGIPLAGGRTDTQYF. CDR3 nucleotide sequence: TGCAGTGCTAGATCAGGGATTCCCCTAGCGGGGGGCCGCACAGATACGCAGTATTTT.

A few counts support this clonotype. The chain employs TRBV7-2 and TRBJ2-7; TRBD1 is a possible D gene (5 bases). This CDR3 has 13 amino acids. The V gene's germline CDR1 is SGHTA and CDR2 FQGNSA. V was shortened by 5 bases and J by 3 bases, with 11 bases between the two germline ends. The CDR3 loop reads CASSHQGNYEQYF. The CDR3, as DNA: TGTGCCAGCAGCCACCAGGGAAACTACGAGCAGTACTTC.

This clonotype was seen only a few times. V usage is TRBV12-3 or TRBV12-4 and J usage is TRBJ2-2, with TRBD1 matching over 9 bases. Trimming at V came to 5 bases and at J to 1 base, leaving 8 bases not matched to a gene. The CDR3 consists of 17 residues. CDR3 loop: CASSTTGTGMNTGELFF. The DNA of the CDR3 is TGTGCCAGCAGTACCACTGGGACAGGGATGAACACCGGGGAGCTGTTTTTT.

This clonotype was seen a few times. The chain is built from TRBV7-2 and TRBJ1-1; no reliable D call. Between the trimmed V and J ends, which lost 2 bases and 5 bases, there was a span of 15 bases. The CDR3 consists of 15 residues. Germline V CDR1 and CDR2: SGHTA, FQGNSA. In DNA form, the CDR3 reads TGTGCCAGCAGCTTACAGGCCTCCGGGTGGACTGAAGCTTTCTTT. Translating gives CASSLQASGWTEAFF.

The J gene is TRBJ2-3, the V gene TRBV5-1, with D unresolved. Germline CDR1 reads SGHRS; CDR2 reads YFSETQ. The CDR3 is 13 amino acids. V lost 5 bases to trimming and J lost 5 bases, with 12 bases between them. CDR3 protein: CASRLHQKDTQYF. The CDR3 DNA reads as TGCGCCAGCAGGTTGCATCAGAAAGATACGCAGTATTTT. Drawing the rest from reference TRBV5-1 and TRBJ2-3, the complete variable domain is KAGVTQTPRYLIKTRGQQVTLSCSPISGHRSVSWYQQTPGQGLQFLFEYFSETQRNKGNFPGRFSGRQFSNSRSEMNVSTLELGDSALYLCASRLHQKDTQYFGPGTRLTVL.

Only a few counts were recorded for this clonotype. The chain employs TRBV20-1 and TRBJ2-3, with D perhaps matching TRBD2 (6 bases). Germline V gives CDR1 DFQATT, CDR2 SNEGSKA (reference sequence). This CDR3 has 14 residues. The V end lost 6 bases, the J end lost 0 bases, and 13 bases lay between the germline ends. Here the CDR3 reads CSAAPGGSTDTQYF. The CDR3, as DNA: TGCAGTGCCGCACCTGGGGGGAGCACAGATACGCAGTATTTT.

V gene TRBV7-6 combines with J gene TRBJ1-1, with 7 bases that match TRBD1. Trimming removed 3 bases from V and 0 bases from J; junction bases left unmatched: 4. This CDR3 contains 15 residues. CDR1 is SGHVS and CDR2 is FNYEAQ in the germline V gene. In DNA, the CDR3 is TGTGCCAGCAGCTTCGAGACAGGGCTGAACACTGAAGCTTTCTTT. Translated: CASSFETGLNTEAFF.

This clonotype turned up a few times. The chain uses TRBV12-3 or TRBV12-4 and TRBJ1-5; D remains ambiguous. Trimming left V 6 bases short and J 9 bases short, with 12 bases between. The CDR3 covers 12 residues. The CDR3 DNA reads TGTGCCAGCAGAGTCGCCGGATGGCCCCAGCATTTT. Protein sequence: CASRVAGWPQHF.

There are a few counts of this clonotype. This rearrangement joins TRBV11-3 to TRBJ2-7; D may be TRBD2 (6 bases). Germline CDR1 SGHNT, CDR2 YENEEA. V was shortened by 1 base and J by 2 bases, with 18 bases between the two germline ends. This CDR3 comprises 17 residues. The CDR3 here is CASSLAGLDMIAYEQYF. For the CDR3, the DNA is TGTGCCAGCAGCTTAGCGGGACTCGACATGATCGCCTACGAGCAGTACTTC.

The chain is built from TRBV7-9 and TRBJ2-1, with D unresolved. V was pared by 2 bases and J by 3 bases, with 8 bases between. The CDR3 has 14 amino acids. Germline values: CDR1 SEHNR, CDR2 FQNEAQ (reference sequence). The CDR3 is CASSLSIDYNEQFF. DNA of the CDR3: TGTGCCAGCAGCTTAAGTATCGACTACAATGAGCAGTTCTTC.

This clonotype was counted a few times. The chain combines TRBV7-9 with TRBJ2-4; tentative D call: TRBD2 (5 bases). Germline loops: CDR1 SEHNR, CDR2 FQNEAQ (reference sequence). Deletions cut 3 bases from V and 0 bases from J, with 15 bases between. The CDR3 is 17 residues long. The CDR3 DNA follows: TGTGCCAGCAGCTTCATCCCGGAGGCGGCAGCCAAAAACATTCAGTACTTC. Translated: CASSFIPEAAAKNIQYF.

This chain joins TRBV12-3 or TRBV12-4 and TRBJ1-5; D unclear. The CDR3 extends over 12 amino acids. V gave up 3 bases and J gave up 6 bases, with 6 bases separating them. The CDR3, as DNA: TGTGCCAGCAGTTTCGACGGTCAGCCCCAGCATTTT. This translates into CASSFDGQPQHF.

The chain employs TRBV3-1 and TRBJ1-1, with TRBD1 as a possible D gene (5 bases). Germline V gene sequence: CDR1 LGHDT, CDR2 YNNKEL (reference sequence). Trimming took 8 bases from V and 1 from J, leaving 14 bases between them. This CDR3 is built from 14 residues. The chain's CDR3 is CASGTGTGNTEAFF. In DNA, the CDR3 is TGTGCCAGCGGGACGGGGACCGGGAACACTGAAGCTTTCTTT.

The genes are TRBV5-1 and TRBJ1-5; a weak D match, TRBD1 (6 bases). The CDR3 length is 14 residues. Per the germline V gene, CDR1 is SGHRS and CDR2 is YFSETQ. V lost 4 bases and J 7 bases, leaving 15 bases between the germline ends. CDR3 region: CASSLAGAGQPQHF. The CDR3 DNA reads TGCGCCAGCAGCCTGGCAGGGGCAGGACAGCCCCAGCATTTT.

The chain combines TRBV4-1 with TRBJ1-5, with D perhaps TRBD1 (6 bases). Germline V gene sequence: CDR1 MGHRA, CDR2 YSYEKL. The CDR3 sequence is 15 residues long. The germline V and J ends were trimmed by 4 bases and 1 base, with 11 bases remaining between them. This CDR3 is CASSLQGGSNQPQHF. CDR3 nucleotide sequence: TGCGCCAGCAGCCTACAGGGAGGGAGCAATCAGCCCCAGCATTTT.

This clonotype showed up just a few times. The chain joins TRBV20-1 to TRBJ1-5; tentatively, D is TRBD1 (6 bases). The CDR3 has 13 amino acids. V was clipped by 5 bases and J by 2 bases, with 10 bases between them. Germline CDR1 and CDR2: DFQATT and SNEGSKA (reference sequence). The CDR3, as DNA: TGCAGTGCTCTCCGACAGGGCAATCAGCCCCAGCATTTT. It encodes CSALRQGNQPQHF.

A few counts support this clonotype. In DNA form, the CDR3 reads TGCAGTGCTAGGGGCCCACACAGGGGAGGATACGAGCAGTACTTC. This codes for CSARGPHRGGYEQYF. This chain connects TRBV20-1 to TRBJ2-7; a weak D match, TRBD1 (7 bases). V shed 3 bases and J shed 4 bases, with 19 bases lying between them. Germline lookup yields CDR1 DFQATT and CDR2 SNEGSKA (reference sequence). This CDR3 is built from 15 residues.

The genes are TRBV7-8 and TRBJ2-5; 15 positions match TRBD2. Germline CDR1 is SGHVS and CDR2 is FQNEAQ. Trimming took 6 bases from V and 4 from J; bases not matched to a gene: 18. The CDR3 covers 20 residues. The CDR3 DNA is TGTGCCAGCAGGACAGAGCGAGGACTAGCGGGAGGGCCCTCTGGAGAGACCCAGTACTTC. Its protein is CASRTERGLAGGPSGETQYF.

This clonotype came up a few times. This chain connects TRBV20-1 to TRBJ1-1; no firm D call. Germline V gene data show CDR1 as DFQATT and CDR2 as SNEGSKA (reference sequence). Trimming removed 3 bases from V and 4 bases from J, with 15 bases in between. The CDR3 extends over 14 amino acids. The CDR3 nucleotides read TGCAGTGCTAGCCCCTGGGAGGGTGGCACTGAAGCTTTCTTT. It yields the protein CSASPWEGGTEAFF.

This clonotype was recorded a few times. The chain recombines TRBV20-1 with TRBJ1-2; tentatively, D is TRBD1 (5 bases). The CDR3 sequence is 14 residues long. Germline V gene lookup returns CDR1 DFQATT and CDR2 SNEGSKA (reference sequence). The germline V and J ends were trimmed by 0 bases and 2 bases, with 10 bases remaining between them. CDR3 in DNA: TGCAGTGCTAGAGACAACAGGTGGAACTATGGCTACACCTTC. The encoded protein is CSARDNRWNYGYTF.

J is TRBJ1-4 and V is TRBV5-1, with no clear D. Trimming removed 1 base from V and 3 bases from J, with 16 bases in between. CDR3 length: 17 residues. Germline V gene data show CDR1 as SGHRS and CDR2 as YFSETQ. CDR3 sequence: CASSLIPGVGANEKLFF. The CDR3 DNA sequence: TGCGCCAGCAGCTTGATCCCTGGAGTCGGGGCTAATGAAAAACTGTTTTTT.